This T cell receptor (beta chain) was observed in a study of cytomegalovirus exposure and HLA in healthy donors (TCRdb year 2017). Regarding the complete study: In an earlier analysis of fewer than 750 of the donors, around 290 Gb of sequence data and some 100 million unique TCR beta sequences from about 190 million T cells were reported. Roughly 320 gigabases of sequencing data and about 92 million unique TCR sequences made up an early release that covered roughly 670 HLA-typed donors. Of the roughly 400 genotyped donors, 65% to 90% fell in the genetic ancestry cluster associated with self-reported Caucasian donors. The aim of the study was to test whether cataloging public T cell receptors could identify signatures of past pathogen exposure. The study profiled the T cell repertoires of fewer than 850 subjects by immunosequencing and related them to cytomegalovirus serostatus. A separate validation cohort of roughly 130 different subjects was used in addition to the roughly 670-subject first cohort. To predict cytomegalovirus infection status, the study combined high-throughput TCR immunosequencing, statistical association of individual TCRs with disease status, and machine learning. A later analysis re-analyzed previously published TCR beta repertoires from 660 or so donors and added high-resolution HLA genotyping to study TCR occurrence patterns. The later analysis used no new phenotypic data to find candidate immune exposures, relying instead on TCR beta sequences and their occurrence across donors. An earlier analysis of several hundred of the donors applied high-throughput TCR beta sequencing to assess whether each TCR beta V gene segment acted as functional or pseudogenic. Alongside the repertoire data, information on donor age, sex, ethnicity and CMV serostatus was compiled. Genome-wide SNP genotypes for about three fifths of the roughly 670 donors were used in a later genetic analysis, which treated that subset as a discovery cohort. All discovery cohort repertoires had been generated using a single sequencing platform. Class I and class II HLA loci were covered by the typing at four-digit resolution. Typing coverage differed by locus: A, B, C, DRB1 and DQB1 were typed in about 629-640 donors, DQA1 in 500 to 550, DPA1 in some 600, and DPB1 in roughly 450. About 5 DR-DQ haplotypes were handled as single units for association and clustering, since linkage in the cohort was strong. Among approximately 370 genotyped donors of the cohort, an average of around 240,000 unique TCR beta nucleotide sequences was sequenced per donor, of which about 19% were non-productive.

This clone has only a few counts. Its antigen specificity is not known. There are no base qualities to consult, and no much larger clone falls within one base. The cohort was made up of 666 healthy bone marrow donors. At the time of sampling, all cohort members were nominally healthy, though unrecorded immune exposures were likely present. The donor tested CMV seronegative, placing the donor among the 352 seronegative members of the cohort. Each donor provided a peripheral blood sample, and peripheral blood mononuclear cells were used for TCR beta sequencing. Genomic DNA was extracted from the blood cell samples with the Qiagen DNeasy Blood Extraction Kit. What the study reported, not specific to this receptor: An earlier analysis of approximately 540 of the donors showed that most TCR beta V segments appeared in productive rearrangements either about 87% or about 30% of the time, which broadly matched IMGT annotations. A later analysis found that HLA-associated TCR beta chains were more clonally expanded and had lower generation probabilities than equally common non-associated chains. In a later analysis, TCR association rates were found to vary across HLA loci, with the most associated TCRs seen for DRB1 alleles and the fewest for HLA-C alleles. According to a later analysis, most CMV-associated TCR beta chains appeared to be HLA-restricted, and the HLA associations seemed to be driven largely by CMV exposure. According to a later genetic analysis, donors in an Asian-associated ancestry cluster had fewer N-insertions in productive TCRs than the approximately 650-donor mean. A group of highly shared sequence variants was considered likely to be a technical artifact of the sequencing pipeline. For the cohort, immune exposure information was limited to CMV serostatus. A later genetic analysis associated a missense DCLRE1C variant with V-gene and J-gene trimming of TCR beta chains, and an independent cohort replicated the association. A further reported finding was that TCR beta sequences accurately predicted the HLA-A and HLA-B alleles for most subjects in the first cohort. While some public TCRs were present in many individuals, most TCR sequences turned up only very rarely across donors. Because HLA typing was unavailable for some donors at each locus, only the typed subset was used in association tests. In both the original and validation cohorts, the classifier was reported to diagnose cytomegalovirus status with high specificity and sensitivity. This cohort had only TCR beta chains sequenced, and the lack of alpha or paired-chain data limited which features could be detected. Because the 87-base-pair reads could not distinguish some IMGT-functional V segments, including TRBV6-2 and TRBV6-3, those segments were excluded. Linkage disequilibrium might explain the correlated functional status among segregating V segments, but an unknown experimental factor could not be ruled out. Because counts were too low, about 18 rarely observed V segments, including chromosome 9 orphons, were excluded from the earlier analysis of several hundred of the donors. At a false discovery rate of 0.05, a later analysis linked roughly 17,000 TCR beta sequences to specific HLA alleles. When HLA alleles, especially DR and DQ, strongly co-occurred, TCR associations were difficult to assign to individual alleles. In a later analysis, several top co-occurrence clusters were reported to appear linked to parvovirus B19, influenza, CMV and Epstein-Barr virus. A total of roughly 160 TCR beta chains were listed by the study as associated with cytomegalovirus. In vitro tests confirmed that a few of the cytomegalovirus-associated TCR beta chains recognize cytomegalovirus antigens. The authors suggested that the approach could potentially be generalized to other disease states and immunological phenotypes. Sequencing depth was assumed to be roughly uniform across donors in the presence/absence analyses, though that assumption may not hold.

Library prep was done by the immunoSEQ multiplex PCR assay. A mixture of 60 forward primers for TCR Vbeta segments and 13 reverse primers for TCR Jbeta segments was used in the multiplex PCR. The CDR3 region of rearranged TCR beta genes was amplified from genomic DNA by a multiplex PCR assay. The Illumina HiSeq System was used to sequence the amplified TCR beta libraries as 87-base-pair reads. As for the authors' bioinformatics: In a later analysis, roughly 80 million unique TCR beta chains were counted across the roughly 610 repertoires, and roughly 10 million of these chains were shared by at least two donors. To remove PCR and sequencing errors, raw reads were error-corrected and collapsed into unique sequences using a nearest-neighbor algorithm that merged closely related sequences. To assign V, D and J gene segments, CDR3 sequences were aligned to IMGT reference sequences. Each retained sequence needed at least a six-nucleotide match to both a V gene segment and a J gene segment. Rearrangements were called productive when the CDR3 lacked stop codons and stayed in frame with V and J; all others were non-productive. Following IMGT convention, CDR3 was defined as the stretch from the second conserved V-encoded cysteine to the conserved J-encoded phenylalanine. The earlier analysis of about 560 of the donors excluded any sequence lacking an unambiguous match to a single V gene segment. In an earlier analysis of roughly 600 of the donors, a V segment was called functional when productive rearrangements were above 56.7%, and segregating when the standard deviation between donors exceeded 5%. A statistical classification framework was built for diagnosing cytomegalovirus status from the catalog of TCR beta chain sequences. A later analysis assigned V and J genes by comparing TCR nucleotide sequences with IMGT/GENE-DB human TR gene sequences. The TCRdist pipeline was used in a later analysis to assign CDR3 sequences and most-parsimonious VDJ recombination scenarios. In a later analysis, each TCR beta chain was defined by its CDR3 amino acid sequence together with its V-gene family, and reads without a unique V-gene family were excluded. As a way to deal with suspected cross-contamination and a sequencing artifact, a later analysis dropped 592 nucleotide sequences that were highly shared and had low generation probability. A later analysis calculated a clonal expansion index for each public chain from normalized within-repertoire ranks of inferred template counts. Generation probabilities in a later analysis came from a VDJ recombination model fitted to out-of-frame rearrangements, and those results were checked against IGoR. In a later analysis, hypergeometric tests were used to score TCR-TCR, TCR-HLA and TCR-CMV co-occurrence, with a repertoire-size bias correction applied to TCR pairs. False discovery rates were estimated in a later analysis by permuting HLA or CMV assignments 20 times. In a later analysis, co-occurring TCRs were grouped with DBSCAN, and TCRdist sequence similarity was added when clustering was performed within HLA-allele-positive subsets. Repertoires with fewer than 30,000 or more than 120,000 public chains were left out of co-occurrence clustering, as were five repertoires with anomalous nucleotide sharing. In TCRdb, the immuneACCESS table is reduced to in-frame sequences with V and J assigned. These tables do not hold every clone; where another copy was compared, an unresolved V gene accounts for under half, and the others remain unexplained. The V and J calls and the clone size are those of that table, but D and trimming were determined from the DNA. Recorded for this sample are about 200,000 clones; about 75% of them occurred a single time. Around 1.8% of the sample goes to the ten largest clones.

As encoded in the germline V gene (reference sequence), CDR1 is MNHEY while CDR2 is SMNVEV. V is pared back by 2 bases and J by 2 bases, with 16 bases lying between the germline termini. From cysteine to phenylalanine, the CDR3 is 16 amino acids long. Left in the record is the CDR3 DNA by itself, 48 bases read in frame from the first base. This sequence originates from a young man in good health and CMV-seronegative. The chain links TRBV27 with TRBJ2-7; tentative D gene TRBD2, with 6 bases matching. The sample comprised PBMCs. The DNA reads as follows: TGTGCCAGCAGTTTAGCGGGGACGGAGGAAACCTACGAGCAGTACTTC. The encoded protein is CASSLAGTEETYEQYF.